This entry lists 9 T cell receptor beta chains sequenced from one sample in a study of spatial heterogeneity in lung cancer. Stated time point: sample taken at primary tumor resection. Researchers sequenced whole RNA taken from tumor, nontumor lung or frozen PBMC without sorting. MiXCR, applied by TCRdb to the 5' RACE reads, yields one record per CDR3 protein. The table includes under 50,000 distinct CDR3 sequences, 4% to 6% detected once. The material sequenced was PBMCs, taken at surgery. The receptor set was obtained from a female donor with early-stage non-small cell lung cancer.

This clonotype was detected many times. This chain joins TRBV11-3 and TRBJ1-5, with a possible D match to TRBD1 (6 bases). Germline V gene sequence: CDR1 SGHNT, CDR2 YENEEA. Trimming removed 0 bases from V and 2 bases from J, with 14 bases in between. This CDR3 region has 17 residues. The CDR3 sequence: CASSLDEQGRGNQPQHF. In nucleotides, the CDR3 is TGTGCCAGCAGCTTAGATGAACAGGGTAGGGGCAATCAGCCCCAGCATTTT.

This clonotype was found many times. The chain combines TRBV21-1 with TRBJ2-2; the table's D call, TRBD2, has no DNA check behind it. TRBV21-1 is a pseudogene locus. CDR3 length: 22 residues. The CDR3 nucleotides read TGTGCCAGCAGCGAAAGCTACATACCGGGACTAGCGGGGGGAGAGAACACCGGGGAGCTGTTTTTT. Translated: CASSESYIPGLAGGENTGELFF.

This clonotype was counted at least ten times. The rearrangement uses TRBV11-2 and TRBJ2-3; D gene unclear. The CDR3 has 12 residues. Germline lookup yields CDR1 SGHAT and CDR2 FQNNGV. V was cut by 2 bases and J by 6 bases, with 6 bases left in between. This CDR3 reads CASSLYGDTQYF. The DNA of the CDR3 is TGTGCCAGCAGCTTATATGGGGATACGCAGTATTTT.

This clonotype appeared many times. The rearrangement links TRBV27 to TRBJ1-5; a possible D gene is TRBD1 (5 bases). Trimming cost V 4 bases and J 1 base, with 8 bases left between them. This CDR3 comprises 14 residues. Looked up from germline, CDR1 is MNHEY and CDR2 is SMNVEV (reference sequence). The CDR3 DNA reads TGTGCCAGCAGTTATAGGGACAGCAATCAGCCCCAGCATTTT. This gives the protein CASSYRDSNQPQHF.

This clonotype was counted only a few times. The chain joins TRBV6-1 to TRBJ2-7, with TRBD1 identical over 10 bases. V shed 1 base and J 3 bases; nucleotides not matched to a gene: 6. There are 16 residues in the CDR3. Germline V CDR1 and CDR2: MNHNS, SASEGT. CDR3 region: CASSEGPGQGVYEQYF. The CDR3 DNA is TGTGCCAGCAGTGAAGGCCCCGGACAGGGGGTCTACGAGCAGTACTTC.

The chain couples TRBV20-1 to TRBJ1-1; D may be TRBD1 (5 bases). The V gene lost 3 bases and the J gene lost 5 bases, with 13 bases spanning the gap. This CDR3 region has 13 residues. Germline V CDR1 and CDR2: DFQATT, SNEGSKA (reference sequence). Here the CDR3 reads CSARRGVWTEAFF. In DNA form, the CDR3 reads TGCAGTGCTAGGCGGGGGGTCTGGACTGAAGCTTTCTTT.

This clonotype was counted ten times or more. The chain joins TRBV20-1 to TRBJ2-3, with 8 nucleotides matching TRBD2. The length of the CDR3 is 15 residues. The V and J ends lost 0 bases and 2 bases, in that order; junction bases with no gene match: 4. The V gene's germline CDR1 is DFQATT and CDR2 SNEGSKA (reference sequence). The CDR3 protein is CSAREAGDYTDTQYF. The CDR3, as DNA: TGCAGTGCTAGAGAAGCGGGGGACTACACAGATACGCAGTATTTT.

This clonotype was found many times. The chain carries TRBV12-3 or TRBV12-4 and TRBJ1-1; weak D call: TRBD1 (5 bases). The CDR3 is 13 residues long. Trimming pared 4 bases from V and 1 base from J, leaving 7 bases between. The CDR3 nucleotides read TGTGCCAGCAGTTGGGGGAGGAACACTGAAGCTTTCTTT. Translated, it gives CASSWGRNTEAFF.

In its sample, this clonotype was seen many times. The chain is built from TRBV4-3 and TRBJ1-1, with 8 bases lining up with TRBD1. Germline loops: CDR1 LGHNA, CDR2 YSLEER. Trimming cost V 6 bases and J 1 base; bases outside gene matches: 10. The CDR3 totals 16 residues. Here the CDR3 reads CASSRTGFSENTEAFF. The CDR3 region has the DNA TGCGCCAGCAGTCGGACAGGGTTTAGCGAGAACACTGAAGCTTTCTTT.